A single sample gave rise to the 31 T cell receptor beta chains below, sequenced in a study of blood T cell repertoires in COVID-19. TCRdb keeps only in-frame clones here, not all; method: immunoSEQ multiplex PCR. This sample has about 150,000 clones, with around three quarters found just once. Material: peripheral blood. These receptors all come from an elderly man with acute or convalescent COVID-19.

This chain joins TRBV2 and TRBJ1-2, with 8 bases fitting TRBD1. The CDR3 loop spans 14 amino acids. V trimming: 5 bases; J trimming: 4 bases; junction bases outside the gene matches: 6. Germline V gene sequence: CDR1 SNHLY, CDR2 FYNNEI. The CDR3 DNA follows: TGTGCCAGCAGTACCGGGACAGGTCTCTATGGCTACACCTTC. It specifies CASSTGTGLYGYTF.

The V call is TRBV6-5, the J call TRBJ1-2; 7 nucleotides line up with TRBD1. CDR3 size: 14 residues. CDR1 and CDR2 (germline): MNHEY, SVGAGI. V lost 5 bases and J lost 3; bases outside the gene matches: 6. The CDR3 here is CASSSDRDDYGYTF. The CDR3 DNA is TGTGCCAGCAGTAGCGACAGGGATGACTATGGCTACACCTTC.

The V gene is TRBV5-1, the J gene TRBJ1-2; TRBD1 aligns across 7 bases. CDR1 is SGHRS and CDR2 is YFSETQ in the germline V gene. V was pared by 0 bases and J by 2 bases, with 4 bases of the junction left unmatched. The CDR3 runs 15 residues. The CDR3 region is CASSLVGRGNYGYTF. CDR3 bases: TGCGCCAGCAGCTTGGTGGGCAGGGGGAACTATGGCTACACCTTC.

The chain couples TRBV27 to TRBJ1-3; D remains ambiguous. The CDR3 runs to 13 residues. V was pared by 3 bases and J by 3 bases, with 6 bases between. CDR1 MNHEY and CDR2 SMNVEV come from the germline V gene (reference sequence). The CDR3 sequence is CASSFSRGNTIYF. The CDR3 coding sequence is TGTGCCAGCAGTTTTAGCCGTGGAAACACCATATATTTT.

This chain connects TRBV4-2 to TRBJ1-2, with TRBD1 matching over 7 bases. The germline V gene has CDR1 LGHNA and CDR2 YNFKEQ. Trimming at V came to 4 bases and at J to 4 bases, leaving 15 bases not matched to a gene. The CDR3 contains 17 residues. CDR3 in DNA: TGTGCCAGCAGCCTCCAAAGAAGTCAGGGGGGCGCCTATGGCTACACCTTC. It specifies CASSLQRSQGGAYGYTF.

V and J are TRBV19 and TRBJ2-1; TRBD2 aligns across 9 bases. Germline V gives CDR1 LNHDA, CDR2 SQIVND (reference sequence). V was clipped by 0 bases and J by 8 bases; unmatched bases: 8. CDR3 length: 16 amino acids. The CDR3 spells CASSIDRAGGSDEQFF. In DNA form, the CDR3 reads TGTGCCAGTAGTATAGATAGGGCGGGGGGGTCCGATGAGCAGTTCTTC.

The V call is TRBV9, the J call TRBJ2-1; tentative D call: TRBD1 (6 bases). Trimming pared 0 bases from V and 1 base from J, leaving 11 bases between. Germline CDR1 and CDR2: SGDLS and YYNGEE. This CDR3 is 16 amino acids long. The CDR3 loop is CASSVGGTPSYNEQFF. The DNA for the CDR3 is TGTGCCAGCAGCGTAGGGGGGACACCATCCTACAATGAGCAGTTCTTC.

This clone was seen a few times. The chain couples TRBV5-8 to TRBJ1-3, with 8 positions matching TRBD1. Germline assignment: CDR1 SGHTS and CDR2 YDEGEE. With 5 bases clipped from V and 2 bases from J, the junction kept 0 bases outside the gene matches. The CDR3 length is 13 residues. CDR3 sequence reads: CASRTGAGNTIYF. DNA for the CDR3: TGTGCCAGCAGGACAGGGGCTGGAAACACCATATATTTT. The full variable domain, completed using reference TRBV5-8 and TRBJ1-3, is EAGVTQSPTHLIKTRGQQATLRCSPISGHTSVYWYQQALGLGLQFLLWYDEGEERNRGNFPPRFSGRQFPNYSSELNVNALELEDSALYLCASRTGAGNTIYFGEGSWLTVV.

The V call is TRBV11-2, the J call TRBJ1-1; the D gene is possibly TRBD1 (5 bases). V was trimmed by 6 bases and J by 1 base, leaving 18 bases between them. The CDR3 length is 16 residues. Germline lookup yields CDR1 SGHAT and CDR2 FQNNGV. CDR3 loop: CASRRVSGVENTEAFF. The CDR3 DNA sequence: TGTGCCAGCAGGCGCGTATCGGGGGTGGAGAACACTGAAGCTTTCTTT.

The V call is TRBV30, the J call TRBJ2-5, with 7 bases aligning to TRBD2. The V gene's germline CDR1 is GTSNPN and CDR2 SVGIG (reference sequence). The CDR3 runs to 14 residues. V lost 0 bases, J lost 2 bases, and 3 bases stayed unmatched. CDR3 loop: CAWSVTGGQETQYF. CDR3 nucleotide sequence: TGTGCCTGGAGTGTAACCGGGGGGCAAGAGACCCAGTACTTC.

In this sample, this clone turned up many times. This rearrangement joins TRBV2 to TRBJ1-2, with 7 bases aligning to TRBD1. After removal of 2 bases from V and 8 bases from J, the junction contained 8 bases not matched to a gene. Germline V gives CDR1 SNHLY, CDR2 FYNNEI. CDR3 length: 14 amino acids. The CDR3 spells CASSESQGVGGYTF. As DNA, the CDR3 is TGTGCCAGCAGTGAAAGCCAGGGGGTAGGCGGCTACACCTTC.

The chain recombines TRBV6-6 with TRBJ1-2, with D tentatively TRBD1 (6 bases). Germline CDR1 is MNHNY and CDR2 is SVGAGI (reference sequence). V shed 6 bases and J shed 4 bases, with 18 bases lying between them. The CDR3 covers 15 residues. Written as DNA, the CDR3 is TGTGCCAGCAGACCGGACAGCGAGTCCCTCTATGGCTACACCTTC. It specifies CASRPDSESLYGYTF.

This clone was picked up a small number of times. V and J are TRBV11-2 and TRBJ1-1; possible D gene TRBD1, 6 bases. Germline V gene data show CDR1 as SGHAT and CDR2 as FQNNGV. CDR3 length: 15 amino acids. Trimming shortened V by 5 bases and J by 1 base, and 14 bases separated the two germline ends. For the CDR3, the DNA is TGTGCCAGCAGCCCCAGAACAGGGCAGAACACTGAAGCTTTCTTT. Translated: CASSPRTGQNTEAFF.

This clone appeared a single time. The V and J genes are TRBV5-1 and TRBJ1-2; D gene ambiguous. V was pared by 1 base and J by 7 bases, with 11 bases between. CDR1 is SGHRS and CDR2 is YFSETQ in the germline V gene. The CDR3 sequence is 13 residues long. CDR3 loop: CASSLTPEAGYTF. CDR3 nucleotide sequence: TGCGCCAGCAGCTTGACTCCGGAGGCTGGCTACACCTTC.

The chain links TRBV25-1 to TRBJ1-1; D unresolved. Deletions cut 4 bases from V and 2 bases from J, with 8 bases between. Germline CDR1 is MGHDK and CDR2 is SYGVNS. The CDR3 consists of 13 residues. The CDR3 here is CASSAGINTEAFF. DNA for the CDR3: TGTGCCAGCAGTGCCGGGATTAACACTGAAGCTTTCTTT.

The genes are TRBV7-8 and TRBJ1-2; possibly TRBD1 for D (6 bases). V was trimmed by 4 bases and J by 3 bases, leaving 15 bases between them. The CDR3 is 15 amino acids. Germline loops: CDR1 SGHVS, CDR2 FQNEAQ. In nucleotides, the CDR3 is TGTGCCAGCAGCTCCCCTGCGGGGGGCGACTATGGCTACACCTTC. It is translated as CASSSPAGGDYGYTF.

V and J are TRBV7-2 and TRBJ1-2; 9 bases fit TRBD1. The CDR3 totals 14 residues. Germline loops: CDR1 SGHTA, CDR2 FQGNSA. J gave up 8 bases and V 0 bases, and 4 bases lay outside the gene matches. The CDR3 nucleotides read TGTGCCAGCAGCTTAGCTGGACAGGGGACCGGCTACACCTTC. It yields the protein CASSLAGQGTGYTF.

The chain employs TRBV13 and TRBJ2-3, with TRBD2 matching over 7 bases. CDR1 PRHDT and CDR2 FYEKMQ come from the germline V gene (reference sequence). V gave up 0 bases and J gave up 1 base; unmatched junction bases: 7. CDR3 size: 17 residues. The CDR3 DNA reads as TGTGCCAGCAGCTTAGGCCTAGGTAGCGGGCGCACAGATACGCAGTATTTT. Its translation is CASSLGLGSGRTDTQYF.

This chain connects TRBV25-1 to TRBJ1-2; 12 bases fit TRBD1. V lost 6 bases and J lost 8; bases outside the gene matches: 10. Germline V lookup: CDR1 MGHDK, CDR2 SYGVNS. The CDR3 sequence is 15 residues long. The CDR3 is CASRARGQGAKGYTF. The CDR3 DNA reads TGTGCCAGCAGAGCCCGGGGACAGGGGGCCAAGGGCTACACCTTC.

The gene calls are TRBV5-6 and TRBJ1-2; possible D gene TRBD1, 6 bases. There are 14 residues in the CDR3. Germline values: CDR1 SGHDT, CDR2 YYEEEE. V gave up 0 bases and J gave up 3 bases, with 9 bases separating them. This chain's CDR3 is CASSLVPGDYGYTF. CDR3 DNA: TGTGCCAGCAGCTTGGTCCCAGGGGACTATGGCTACACCTTC. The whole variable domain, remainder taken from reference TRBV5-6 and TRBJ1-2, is DAGVTQSPTHLIKTRGQQVTLRCSPKSGHDTVSWYQQALGQGPQFIFQYYEEEERQRGNFPDRFSGHQFPNYSSELNVNALLLGDSALYLCASSLVPGDYGYTFGSGTRLTVV.

CDR3 amino acids: CASSAGQGNTEAFF. The CDR3 DNA reads TGTGCCAGCAGCGCGGGACAGGGGAACACTGAAGCTTTCTTT. The chain employs TRBV11-3 and TRBJ1-1; TRBD1 agrees at 9 bases. V lost 5 bases and J lost 1; bases outside the gene matches: 2. The germline V gene has CDR1 SGHNT and CDR2 YENEEA. The CDR3 has 14 amino acids.

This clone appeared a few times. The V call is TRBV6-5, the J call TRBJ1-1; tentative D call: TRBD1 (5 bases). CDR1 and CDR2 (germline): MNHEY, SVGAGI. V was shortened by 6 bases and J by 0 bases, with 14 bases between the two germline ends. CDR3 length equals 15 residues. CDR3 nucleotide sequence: TGTGCCAGCAGCCTCGCGGGGCCGATGAACACTGAAGCTTTCTTT. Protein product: CASSLAGPMNTEAFF.

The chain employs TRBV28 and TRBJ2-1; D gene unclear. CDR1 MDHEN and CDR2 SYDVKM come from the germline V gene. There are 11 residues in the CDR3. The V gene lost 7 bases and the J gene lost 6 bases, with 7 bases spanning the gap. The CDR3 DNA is TGTGCCAGCATCCAGGCCAATGAGCAGTTCTTC. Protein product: CASIQANEQFF.

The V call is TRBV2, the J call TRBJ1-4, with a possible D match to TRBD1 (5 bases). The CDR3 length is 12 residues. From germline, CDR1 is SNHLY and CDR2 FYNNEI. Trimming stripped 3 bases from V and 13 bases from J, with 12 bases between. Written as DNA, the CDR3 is TGTGCCAGCAGTGATAATCGGGGGGGACTGTTTTTT. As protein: CASSDNRGGLFF.

CDR3 loop: CSVEMDRGSEQYF. In DNA form, the CDR3 reads TGCAGCGTTGAAATGGACAGGGGGAGCGAGCAGTACTTC. The chain is built from TRBV29-1 and TRBJ2-7; 10 bases fit TRBD1. V dropped 2 bases and J dropped 6; count of bases not matched to a gene: 4. Germline CDR1 and CDR2: SQVTM and ANQGSEA. This CDR3 region has 13 residues.

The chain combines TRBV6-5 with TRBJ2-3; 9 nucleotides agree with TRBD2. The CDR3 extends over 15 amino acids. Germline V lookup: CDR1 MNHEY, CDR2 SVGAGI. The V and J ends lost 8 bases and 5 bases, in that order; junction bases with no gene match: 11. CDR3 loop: CASGGASGVGDTQYF. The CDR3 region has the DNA TGTGCCAGCGGGGGGGCTAGCGGGGTTGGAGATACGCAGTATTTT.

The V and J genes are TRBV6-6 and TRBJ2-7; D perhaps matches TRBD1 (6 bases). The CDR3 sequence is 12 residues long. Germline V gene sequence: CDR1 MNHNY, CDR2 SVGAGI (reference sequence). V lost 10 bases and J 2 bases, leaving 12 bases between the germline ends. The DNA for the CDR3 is TGTGCCACCGAACGGGACACCTACGAGCAGTACTTC. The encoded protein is CATERDTYEQYF.

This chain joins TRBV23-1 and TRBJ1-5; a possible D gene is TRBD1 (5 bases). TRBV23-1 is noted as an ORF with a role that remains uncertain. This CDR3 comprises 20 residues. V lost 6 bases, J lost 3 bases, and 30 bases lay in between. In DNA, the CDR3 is TGCGCCAGCAGGACAGTCCTCCCCGGGTTTAGCCCCATTAACAATCAGCCCCAGCATTTT. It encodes CASRTVLPGFSPINNQPQHF.

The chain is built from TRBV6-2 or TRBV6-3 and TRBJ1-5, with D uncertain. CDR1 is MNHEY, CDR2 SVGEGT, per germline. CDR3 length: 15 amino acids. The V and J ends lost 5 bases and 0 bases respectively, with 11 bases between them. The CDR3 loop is CASSIAILSNQPQHF. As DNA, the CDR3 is TGTGCCAGCAGTATAGCGATTCTTAGCAATCAGCCCCAGCATTTT.

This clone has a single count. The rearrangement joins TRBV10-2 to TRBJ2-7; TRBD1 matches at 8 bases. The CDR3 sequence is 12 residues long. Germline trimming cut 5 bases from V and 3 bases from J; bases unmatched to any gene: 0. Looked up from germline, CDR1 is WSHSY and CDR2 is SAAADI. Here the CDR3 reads CASSTGGYEQYV. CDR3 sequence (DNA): TGCGCCAGCAGTACAGGGGGCTACGAGCAGTACGTC.

CDR3 protein: CASSDLTGYNEQFF. CDR3 nucleotides: TGCGCCAGCAGTGACCTGACAGGCTACAATGAGCAGTTCTTC. The V and J genes are TRBV10-1 and TRBJ2-1; perhaps TRBD1 as D (6 bases). V gave up 3 bases and J gave up 3 bases, with 9 bases separating them. Germline V gives CDR1 WNHNN, CDR2 SYGVQD (reference sequence). The CDR3 runs to 14 residues.